A selection of T cell receptor beta chains follows, all from one sample in a study of blood T cell dynamics during melanoma immunotherapy. Generated by immunoSEQ multiplex PCR, the TCRdb table keeps only in-frame clones and is missing some. The top ten clones hold about 6.9% of a sample with fewer than 12,000 clones, about 90% of them seen once. Sequenced material: blood, taken from a patient treated with checkpoint blockade. Source of these receptors: a human donor with melanoma. CDR3s include the opening cysteine and the closing phenylalanine or tryptophan. D genes are given only for firm matches. A row's size may be missing; if present it is once, few, many or a size class.

>.|.|TRBJ2-7|TRBV18
CASSLDSTAYEQYF
TGTGCCAGCTCACTAGATTCCACAGCCTACGAGCAGTACTTC
>.|TRBD1|TRBJ1-1|TRBV6-6
CASRPGGEGTEAFF
TGTGCCAGCAGACCAGGGGGCGAGGGCACTGAAGCTTTCTTT
>.|.|TRBJ1-2|TRBV15
CATSRVPGERRYGYTF
TGTGCCACCAGCAGAGTCCCAGGGGAAAGGCGCTATGGCTACACCTTC
>.|.|TRBJ2-7|TRBV7-9
CASSLAGGAATRYF
TGTGCCAGCAGCTTAGCGGGGGGGGCCGCAACTCGGTACTTC
>.|TRBD2|TRBJ2-1|TRBV10-1
CASSEESGASNEQFF
TGCGCCAGCAGTGAGGAGAGCGGGGCATCGAATGAGCAGTTCTTC
>.|.|TRBJ2-5|TRBV9
CASSVDPSTEETQYF
TGTGCCAGCAGCGTAGACCCGTCCACTGAAGAGACCCAGTACTTC
>.|.|TRBJ2-2|TRBV30
CAWGTLNTGELFF
TGTGCCTGGGGGACTCTGAACACCGGGGAGCTGTTTTTT
>few|.|TRBJ1-4|TRBV5-6
CASSSRGSREKLFF
TGTGCCAGCAGCTCCCGGGGATCTCGGGAAAAACTGTTTTTT
>few|.|TRBJ1-3|TRBV10-2
CASSGLAGNTIYF
TGCGCCAGCAGTGGACTCGCTGGAAACACCATATATTTT
>.|TRBD1|TRBJ2-6|TRBV27
CASSPTGTVWASSGANVLTF
TGTGCCAGCAGTCCCACAGGGACAGTATGGGCCAGCTCTGGGGCCAACGTCCTGACTTTC
>.|TRBD2|TRBJ2-2|TRBV5-1
CASSLAPGGLAGELFF
TGCGCCAGCAGCTTGGCCCCGGGGGGGCTAGCCGGGGAGCTGTTTTTT
>.|.|TRBJ2-5|TRBV11-1
CASSLAGFQETQYF
TGTGCCAGCAGCTTAGCGGGCTTTCAAGAGACCCAGTACTTC
>.|.|TRBJ1-2|TRBV5-3
CARSLWFNSPPTDYGYTF
TGTGCCAGAAGCTTGTGGTTCAACAGCCCCCCTACGGACTATGGCTACACCTTC
>.|TRBD1|TRBJ2-2|TRBV11-3
CASSSRTGPDGELFF
TGTGCCAGCAGCTCCCGGACAGGTCCAGACGGGGAGCTGTTTTTT
>.|TRBD2|TRBJ2-3|TRBV19
CASSMGTSGLDTQYF
TGTGCCAGTAGTATGGGGACTAGCGGGTTAGATACGCAGTATTTT
>once|TRBD2|TRBJ2-5|TRBV19
CASSIVRSGGMEETQYF
TGTGCCAGTAGTATAGTACGTAGCGGGGGCATGGAGGAGACCCAGTACTTC
>.|TRBD1|TRBJ1-1|TRBV6-5
CASSYSETGDTEAFF
TGTGCCAGCAGTTACTCGGAGACAGGGGATACTGAAGCTTTCTTT
>.|TRBD1|TRBJ1-5|TRBV12-5
CASGLPGQGNQPQHF
TGTGCTAGTGGTTTGCCGGGACAGGGAAATCAGCCCCAGCATTTT
>.|.|TRBJ2-1|TRBV4-1
CASSQYGAGGNYNEQFF
TGCGCCAGCAGCCAATACGGAGCGGGCGGAAATTACAATGAGCAGTTCTTC
>.|.|TRBJ1-5|TRBV2
CASSEANHNQPQHF
TGTGCCAGCAGTGAGGCCAATCACAATCAGCCCCAGCATTTT
>.|.|TRBJ1-2|TRBV27
CASSLSGGLWGGYTF
TGTGCCAGCAGTTTATCTGGGGGACTTTGGGGAGGCTACACCTTC
>once|TRBD1|TRBJ1-1|TRBV19
CASTDRDRVSSEAFF
TGTGCCAGTACGGACCGGGACAGGGTATCTTCTGAAGCTTTCTTT
>few|TRBD2|TRBJ2-5|TRBV30
CAWGTGLSQETQYF
TGTGCCTGGGGGACGGGACTATCCCAAGAGACCCAGTACTTC
>.|.|TRBJ2-5|TRBV5-4
CASSLETGPRYF
TGTGCCAGCAGCTTAGAGACGGGACCCCGGTACTTC
>.|.|TRBJ1-5|TRBV5-4
CASSLWDGVGNQPQHF
TGTGCCAGCAGCTTGTGGGACGGCGTTGGCAATCAGCCCCAGCATTTT
>.|TRBD2|TRBJ2-3|TRBV9
CASSVGRGGEDTQYF
TGTGCCAGCAGCGTAGGGCGGGGGGGAGAAGATACGCAGTATTTT
>.|.|TRBJ2-5|TRBV5-1
CASSFGDPQETQYF
TGCGCCAGCAGCTTTGGGGACCCTCAAGAGACCCAGTACTTC
>.|TRBD2|TRBJ2-3|TRBV10-2
CASSVAGGRDTQYF
TGCGCCAGCAGTGTAGCGGGGGGGAGGGATACGCAGTATTTT
>.|.|TRBJ2-7|TRBV2
CASSPSQWGEQYF
TGTGCCAGCAGTCCATCCCAGTGGGGCGAGCAGTACTTC
>.|TRBD1|TRBJ2-4|TRBV4-1
CASSQGQGANIQYF
TGCGCCAGCAGCCAAGGACAGGGGGCGAACATTCAGTACTTC
>once|TRBD1|TRBJ1-1|TRBV19
CASSTRQGLAEAFF
TGTGCCAGTAGTACCAGACAGGGGCTAGCTGAAGCTTTCTTT
>.|TRBD1|TRBJ2-7|TRBV5-1
CASRSGTGTYEQYF
TGCGCCAGCAGGTCCGGGACAGGGACCTACGAGCAGTACTTC
>.|.|TRBJ2-5|TRBV7-2
CASSLGRETQYF
TGTGCCAGCAGCTTAGGGCGAGAGACCCAGTACTTC
>.|.|TRBJ1-2|TRBV7-9
CASSLAQGSYGYTF
TGTGCCAGCAGCTTAGCGCAGGGGAGCTATGGCTACACCTTC
>.|.|TRBJ1-1|TRBV25-1
CASSISTEAFF
TGTGCCAGCAGTATAAGCACTGAAGCTTTCTTT
>.|.|TRBJ2-5|TRBV20-1
CSAPLRGTQYF
TGCAGTGCTCCCCTTAGGGGGACCCAGTACTTC
>.|TRBD1|TRBJ2-7|TRBV7-2
CASSTAWGQGYEQYF
TGTGCCAGCAGCACCGCTTGGGGACAGGGCTACGAGCAGTACTTC